A single sample gave rise to the 9 T cell receptor beta chains below, sequenced in a study of T cell clonality in common variable immunodeficiency. Using immunoSEQ multiplex PCR, the repertoire was profiled, and TCRdb retains in-frame clones only, with some absent. In total the sample includes about 35,000 clones, none of them seen once. The sequencing input was peripheral blood mononuclear cells. Source of these receptors: a person between 18 and 70 years old in good health.

A remark on this clone: The DNA ends 3 residues before the CDR3 does, and the rest of the CDR3 is filled in from the germline J gene. J is TRBJ1-1 and V is TRBV7-6, with a weak D call TRBD1 (5 bases). Trimming shortened V by 5 bases and J by 2 bases, and 12 bases separated the two germline ends. Germline loops: CDR1 SGHVS, CDR2 FNYEAQ. The CDR3 contains 14 residues. This CDR3 reads CASSGGYVNTEAFF. CDR3 DNA (partial): TGTGCCAGCAGCGGGGGGTACGTTAACACTGAA.

This clone showed up many times. The read ends 3 residues before the CDR3 terminus; that terminus is restored from the germline J gene. This sequence joins TRBV10-3 and TRBJ2-2, with 9 bases identical to TRBD1. Germline CDR1 reads ENHRY; CDR2 reads SYGVKD. V shed 4 bases and J 6 bases; nucleotides not matched to a gene: 6. This CDR3 has 15 amino acids. The CDR3 spells CAISGGTGLPGELFF. CDR3 bases read: TGTGCCATCAGTGGCGGGACAGGGTTGCCCGGGGAG.

This clone was picked up many times. The read is 3 residues too short to cover the CDR3 end, so that end is filled in from the germline J gene. The chain recombines TRBV6-4 with TRBJ1-1; 8 bases match TRBD1. Losses at the gene ends were 2 bases for V and 0 bases for J; bases not matched to a gene: 11. The CDR3 spans 18 residues. The V gene's germline CDR1 is MRHNA and CDR2 SNTAGT. The CDR3 DNA, read in part, is TGTGCCAGCAGTGACCGGACAGGGATTCCCCTAGTGAACACTGAA. Translation: CASSDRTGIPLVNTE. The complete CDR3 sequence is CASSDRTGIPLVNTEAFF.

This clone was detected only a few times. The read falls 3 residues short of the CDR3 end, and the missing part is taken from the germline J gene. V usage is TRBV29-1 and J usage is TRBJ1-2; 8 bases line up with TRBD1. The CDR3 sequence is 12 residues long. Looked up from germline, CDR1 is SQVTM and CDR2 is ANQGSEA. Incomplete CDR3 DNA: TGCAGCGTCGGGACAGGATACAATGAC. Amino acid sequence: CSVGTGYND. The entire CDR3 protein reads CSVGTGYNDYTF.

This clone showed up many times. The read ends 3 residues early relative to the CDR3; the germline J gene fills the gap. V gene TRBV7-2 combines with J gene TRBJ2-3; 9 bases are a match to TRBD1. There are 14 residues in the CDR3. V trimming: 5 bases; J trimming: 5 bases; junction bases outside the gene matches: 5. CDR1 SGHTA and CDR2 FQGNSA come from the germline V gene. Partial CDR3 DNA: TGTGCCAGCAGCACGAGGACAGGGGTAGATACG. Translation: CASSTRTGVDT. The entire CDR3 sequence reads CASSTRTGVDTQYF.

In regard to this clone: The read ends 3 residues early relative to the CDR3; the germline J gene fills the gap. This chain joins TRBV7-9 and TRBJ2-2, with a tentative D call TRBD1 (5 bases). The CDR3 contains 15 residues. Germline values: CDR1 SEHNR, CDR2 FQNEAQ (reference sequence). CDR3 DNA, as far as it was read: TGTGCCAGCAGCGAAACCCAGGGTTTTGGCCTAAAG. Its protein product is CASSETQGFGLK. The full CDR3 is CASSETQGFGLKLFF.

This clone came up many times. Coverage ceases 3 residues before the CDR3 finishes, and the germline J gene fills in the end. This chain uses TRBV5-1 with TRBJ1-4; D gene uncertain. CDR1 is SGHRS and CDR2 is YFSETQ in the germline V gene. The germline V and J ends were trimmed by 6 bases and 0 bases, with 9 bases remaining between them. The CDR3 totals 14 residues. The DNA read from the CDR3 is TGCGCCAGCAAGACGACTACAACTAATGAAAAA. Residues: CASKTTTTNEK. The complete CDR3 protein is CASKTTTTNEKLFF.

In its sample, this clone was seen many times. The missing CDR3 end, 3 residues past where the read stops, is filled in from the germline J gene. The chain has TRBV4-1 and TRBJ2-7, with a weak D call TRBD2 (6 bases). Germline loops: CDR1 MGHRA, CDR2 YSYEKL. V was pared by 1 base and J by 2 bases, with 15 bases between. The CDR3 is made up of 16 amino acids. The part of the CDR3 DNA that was read is TGCGCCAGCAGCCAAGTATTAGGGGTAGCGGCCTACGAG. Translation: CASSQVLGVAAYE. The CDR3 as a whole reads CASSQVLGVAAYEQYF.

This clone came up many times. With the read ending 3 residues before the CDR3 end, the germline J gene is used to fill in that end. The rearrangement links TRBV29-1 to TRBJ2-5; 11 bases match TRBD2. The germline CDR1 and CDR2 sequences are SQVTM and ANQGSEA. Trimming at V came to 7 bases and at J to 1 base, leaving 8 bases not matched to a gene. The CDR3 covers 15 residues. Partial CDR3 DNA: TGCAGCGCCGTTGCCGGGACTAGCGGCCAAGAGACC. Translation gives CSAVAGTSGQET. The CDR3 in its entirety is CSAVAGTSGQETQYF.